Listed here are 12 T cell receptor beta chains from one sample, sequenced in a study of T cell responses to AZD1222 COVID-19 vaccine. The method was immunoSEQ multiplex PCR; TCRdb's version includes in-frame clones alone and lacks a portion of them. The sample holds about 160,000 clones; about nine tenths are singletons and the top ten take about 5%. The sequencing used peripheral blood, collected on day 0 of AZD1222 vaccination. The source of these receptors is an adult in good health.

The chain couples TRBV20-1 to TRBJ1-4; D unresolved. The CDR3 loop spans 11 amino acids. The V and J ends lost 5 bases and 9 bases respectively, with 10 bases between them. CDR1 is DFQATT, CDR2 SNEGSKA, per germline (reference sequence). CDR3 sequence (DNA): TGCAGTGCTTTTACCCATCAAAAACTGTTTTTT. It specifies CSAFTHQKLFF.

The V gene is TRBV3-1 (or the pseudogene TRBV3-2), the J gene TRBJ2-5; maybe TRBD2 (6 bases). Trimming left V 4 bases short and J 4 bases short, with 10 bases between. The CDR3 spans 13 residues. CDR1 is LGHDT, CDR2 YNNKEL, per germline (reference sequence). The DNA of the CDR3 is TGTGCCAGCAGCCGGGGGGTGGTAGAGACCCAGTACTTC. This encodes CASSRGVVETQYF.

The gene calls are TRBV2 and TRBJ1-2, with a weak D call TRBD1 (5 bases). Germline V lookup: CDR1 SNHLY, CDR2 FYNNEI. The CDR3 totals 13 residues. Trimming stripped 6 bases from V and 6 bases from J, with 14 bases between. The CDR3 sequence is CASRPSTADGYTF. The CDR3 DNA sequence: TGTGCCAGCAGACCGTCGACAGCGGATGGCTACACCTTC.

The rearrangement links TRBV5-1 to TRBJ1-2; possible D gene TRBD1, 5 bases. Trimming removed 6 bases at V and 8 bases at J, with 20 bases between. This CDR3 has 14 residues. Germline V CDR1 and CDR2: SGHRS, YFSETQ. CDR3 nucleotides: TGCGCCAGCACCCCCTTCGGGACCTCCCTCGGCTACACCTTC. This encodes CASTPFGTSLGYTF.

CDR3 amino acids: CSASPGIAGYTF. CDR3 nucleotide sequence: TGCAGTGCTAGTCCGGGGATCGCTGGCTACACCTTC. This chain connects TRBV20-1 to TRBJ1-2; D is unresolved. The ends were cut back, 3 bases at V and 7 bases at J, with 12 bases in the middle. Germline-derived CDR1 and CDR2 are DFQATT and SNEGSKA (reference sequence). The CDR3 consists of 12 residues.

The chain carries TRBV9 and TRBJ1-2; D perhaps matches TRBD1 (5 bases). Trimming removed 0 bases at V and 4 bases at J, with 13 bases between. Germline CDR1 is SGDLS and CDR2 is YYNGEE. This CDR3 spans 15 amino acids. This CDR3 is CASSVGERQGYGYTF. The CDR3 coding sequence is TGTGCCAGCAGCGTAGGAGAGAGGCAGGGCTATGGCTACACCTTC.

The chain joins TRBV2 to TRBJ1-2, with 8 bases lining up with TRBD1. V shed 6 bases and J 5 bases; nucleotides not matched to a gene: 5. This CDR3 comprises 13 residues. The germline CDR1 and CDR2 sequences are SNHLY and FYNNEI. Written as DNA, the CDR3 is TGTGCCAGCAGCGGGACAGGCCTATATGGCTACACCTTC. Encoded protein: CASSGTGLYGYTF.

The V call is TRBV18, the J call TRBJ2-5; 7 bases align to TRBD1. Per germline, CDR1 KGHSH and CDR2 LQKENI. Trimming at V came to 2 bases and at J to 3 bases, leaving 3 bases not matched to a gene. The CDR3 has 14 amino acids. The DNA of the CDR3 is TGTGCCAGCTCACCAAGGACAGGAAAAGAGACCCAGTACTTC. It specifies CASSPRTGKETQYF.

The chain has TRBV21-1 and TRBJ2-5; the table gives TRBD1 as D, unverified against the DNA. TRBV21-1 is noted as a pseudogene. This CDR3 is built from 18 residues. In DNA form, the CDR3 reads TGTGCCAGCAGCACCCAGGGGAGGACAGGCCCTTCGGGAGAGACCCAGTACTTC. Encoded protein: CASSTQGRTGPSGETQYF.

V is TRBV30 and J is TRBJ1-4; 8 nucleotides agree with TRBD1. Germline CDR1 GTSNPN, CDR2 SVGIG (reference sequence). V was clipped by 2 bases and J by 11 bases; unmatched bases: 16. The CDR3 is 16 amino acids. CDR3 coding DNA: TGTGCCTGGAGTCCATCAGGGGGCGCAATATTTAGGAAACTGTTTTTT. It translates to CAWSPSGGAIFRKLFF.

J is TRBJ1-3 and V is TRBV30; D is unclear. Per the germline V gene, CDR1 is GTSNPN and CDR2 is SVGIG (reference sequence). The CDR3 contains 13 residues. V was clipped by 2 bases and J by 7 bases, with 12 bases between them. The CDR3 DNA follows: TGTGCCTGGAGTCCGGCAGCTCGGAACACCATATATTTT. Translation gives CAWSPAARNTIYF.

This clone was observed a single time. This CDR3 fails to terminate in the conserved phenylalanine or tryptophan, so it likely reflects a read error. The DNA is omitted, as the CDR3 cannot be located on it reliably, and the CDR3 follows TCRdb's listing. The CDR3 is CSASHRGDRI. The V and J genes are TRBV20-1 and TRBJ1-2; TRBD1 is the table's D call and was not checked against the DNA. The CDR3 spans 10 residues, counting both ends. CDR1 DFQATT and CDR2 SNEGSKA come from the germline V gene (reference sequence).